These 6 T cell receptor beta chains originate from one sample sequenced in a study of cytomegalovirus exposure and HLA in healthy donors. The primer mix had 60 Vbeta and 13 Jbeta primers. The protocol was immunoSEQ multiplex PCR, while the TCRdb copy is restricted to in-frame clones and leaves out a portion. The profile shows 160,000 or so clones, about 72% of them singletons. What was sequenced was PBMCs. Source of these receptors: a human donor in good health.

This clone turned up a few times. This rearrangement joins TRBV5-4 to TRBJ1-1; 8 nucleotides agree with TRBD1. Trimming removed 10 bases from V and 7 bases from J; junction bases left unmatched: 6. The CDR3 totals 11 residues. Per germline, CDR1 SGHNT and CDR2 YYREEE (reference sequence). The CDR3 DNA follows: TGTGCCGCCACAGGGACAGGTGAAGCTTTCTTT. As protein: CAATGTGEAFF.

The chain carries TRBV2 and TRBJ2-5; TRBD2 aligns across 11 bases. Germline V CDR1 and CDR2: SNHLY, FYNNEI. The CDR3 has 17 amino acids. J gave up 0 bases and V 8 bases, and 11 bases lay outside the gene matches. CDR3 coding DNA: TGTGCCAGCGGGTGGTCCGAGGGACTAGCGGACCAAGAGACCCAGTACTTC. Protein product: CASGWSEGLADQETQYF.

This clone was observed a few times. The V and J genes are TRBV15 and TRBJ2-5; 7 nucleotides agree with TRBD1. The V gene's germline CDR1 is LNHNV and CDR2 YYDKDF (reference sequence). The V and J ends lost 3 bases and 5 bases, in that order; junction bases with no gene match: 9. The CDR3 is made up of 15 amino acids. The CDR3 coding sequence is TGTGCCACCAGCAGCAACTTAGGGGGCGCGGAGACCCAGTACTTC. It specifies CATSSNLGGAETQYF.

This chain links TRBV6-5 with TRBJ1-2, with 7 positions matching TRBD1. J was trimmed by 8 bases and V by 7 bases; bases with no gene match: 10. Germline V gene sequence: CDR1 MNHEY, CDR2 SVGAGI. The CDR3 covers 13 residues. As DNA, the CDR3 is TGTGCCAGCAAGGCCAGGGACAGTATGGGCTACACCTTC. Protein product: CASKARDSMGYTF.

The chain combines TRBV25-1 with TRBJ1-2; TRBD1 aligns across 9 bases. This CDR3 region has 15 residues. Germline trimming cut 3 bases from V and 4 bases from J; bases unmatched to any gene: 6. Germline V lookup: CDR1 MGHDK, CDR2 SYGVNS. This CDR3 is CASSDRSGQGYGYTF. In DNA form, the CDR3 reads TGTGCCAGCAGTGACCGATCGGGACAGGGCTATGGCTACACCTTC.

The chain recombines TRBV15 with TRBJ1-4, with no clear D. Germline V gives CDR1 LNHNV, CDR2 YYDKDF (reference sequence). The V and J ends lost 1 base and 4 bases respectively, with 4 bases between them. This CDR3 comprises 13 residues. The CDR3 is CATSRGLNEKLFF. The CDR3 DNA is TGTGCCACCAGCAGAGGGCTTAATGAAAAACTGTTTTTT.